Shown below are 17 T cell receptor beta chains from a single sample sequenced in a study of T cells in Graves' hyperthyroidism and ophthalmopathy. TCR beta CDR3 region amplification was performed from RNA transcripts. A first-round RT-PCR of the TCR CDR3 used the HTBI primer set. TCRdb re-analysed the multiplex PCR reads in MiXCR, keeping a single row per CDR3 protein. The sample shows some 550,000 distinct CDR3 sequences, roughly 20% of them seen only once. What was sequenced was blood. These receptors originate from a man younger than 35 with Graves' hyperthyroidism.

This clonotype was counted between two and nine times. CDR3 residues: CASSNFTYPGQGARAKNIQYF. CDR3 coding DNA: TGTGCCAGCAGTAACTTCACATATCCGGGACAGGGGGCAAGAGCCAAAAACATTCAGTACTTC. V is TRBV6-2 or TRBV6-3 and J is TRBJ2-4; 12 nucleotides agree with TRBD1. Germline CDR1 is MNHEY and CDR2 is SVGEGT. V trimming: 5 bases; J trimming: 0 bases; junction bases outside the gene matches: 17. The CDR3 spans 21 residues.

The gene calls are TRBV20-1 and TRBJ2-7; D possibly uses TRBD1 or TRBD2 (6 bases each). The CDR3 is 15 amino acids. V lost 1 base, J lost 5 bases, and 18 bases lay in between. In germline, CDR1 is DFQATT, CDR2 SNEGSKA (reference sequence). The CDR3 spells CSARVAGGGDNEQYF. As DNA, the CDR3 is TGCAGTGCTAGAGTGGCCGGGGGCGGGGACAACGAGCAGTACTTC.

This clonotype was counted at least ten times. The rearrangement joins TRBV7-9 to TRBJ2-2; 9 nucleotides line up with TRBD1. Trimming removed 8 bases from V and 3 bases from J; junction bases left unmatched: 4. Germline CDR1 SEHNR, CDR2 FQNEAQ (reference sequence). The CDR3 loop spans 14 amino acids. This CDR3 reads CASSGTGHTGELFF. The CDR3 DNA follows: TGTGCCAGCTCCGGGACAGGGCACACCGGGGAGCTGTTTTTT.

This chain links TRBV29-1 with TRBJ1-1; D is possibly TRBD1 (5 bases). Germline values: CDR1 SQVTM, CDR2 ANQGSEA. CDR3 size: 12 residues. V lost 8 bases to trimming and J lost 5 bases, with 15 bases between them. This chain's CDR3 is CSYTGTVTEAFF. DNA of the CDR3: TGCAGCTACACTGGGACCGTTACTGAAGCTTTCTTT. Variable domain in full (rest from reference TRBV29-1 and TRBJ1-1): SAVISQKPSRDICQRGTSLTIQCQVDSQVTMMFWYRQQPGQSLTLIATANQGSEATYESGFVIDKFPISRPNLTFSTLTVSNMSPEDSSIYLCSYTGTVTEAFFGQGTRLTVV.

This clonotype has ten or more counts. This chain joins TRBV27 and TRBJ1-1; the D gene is possibly TRBD1 (6 bases). Germline values: CDR1 MNHEY, CDR2 SMNVEV (reference sequence). The length of the CDR3 is 15 residues. Trimming shortened V by 3 bases and J by 0 bases, and 11 bases separated the two germline ends. In DNA form, the CDR3 reads TGTGCCAGCAGTTTTACACAGGGTCTGAACACTGAAGCTTTCTTT. Amino acids: CASSFTQGLNTEAFF.

The sample holds many counts of this clonotype. This chain uses TRBV6-2 or TRBV6-3 with TRBJ1-1, with TRBD1 as a possible D gene (5 bases). Trimming took 2 bases from V and 3 from J, leaving 31 bases between them. The length of the CDR3 is 21 residues. Looked up from germline, CDR1 is MNHEY and CDR2 is SVGEGT. The chain's CDR3 is CASSYRILPWGRQGSDTEAFF. The CDR3 DNA sequence: TGTGCCAGCAGTTACCGTATTCTCCCTTGGGGCAGGCAGGGATCGGACACTGAAGCTTTCTTT.

The table lists this clonotype with a few counts. The chain recombines TRBV3-1 with TRBJ1-3, with D unresolved. Germline CDR1 and CDR2: LGHDT and YNNKEL (reference sequence). CDR3 length equals 16 residues. The ends were cut back, 0 bases at V and 3 bases at J, with 12 bases in the middle. CDR3 sequence: CASSQERGLSGNTIYF. DNA of the CDR3: TGTGCCAGCAGCCAAGAAAGAGGGCTAAGTGGAAACACCATATATTTT.

This clonotype was counted at least ten times. The CDR3 loop reads CATSRDRRTGRSEQYF. The CDR3 DNA follows: TGTGCCACCAGCAGAGATCGCAGGACAGGAAGAAGCGAGCAGTACTTC. The gene calls are TRBV15 and TRBJ2-7; 7 bases map to TRBD1. Germline loops: CDR1 LNHNV, CDR2 YYDKDF (reference sequence). Trimming removed 0 bases from V and 6 bases from J; junction bases left unmatched: 11. The CDR3 loop spans 16 amino acids. The full variable domain, rest sourced from reference TRBV15 and TRBJ2-7, is DAMVIQNPRYQVTQFGKPVTLSCSQTLNHNVMYWYQQKSSQAPKLLFHYYDKDFNNEADTPDNFQSRRPNTSFCFLDIRSPGLGDTAMYLCATSRDRRTGRSEQYFGPGTRLTVT.

The table lists this clonotype with many counts. The chain has TRBV12-3 or TRBV12-4 and TRBJ2-5; possibly TRBD1 for D (7 bases). The CDR3 is made up of 16 amino acids. The V gene lost 5 bases and the J gene lost 5 bases, with 21 bases spanning the gap. DNA for the CDR3: TGTGCCAGCAGTCCGGGGGCGACAGGGAGCTTGGAGACCCAGTACTTC. It codes for CASSPGATGSLETQYF.

This clonotype has at least ten counts. The rearrangement links TRBV6-1 to TRBJ2-7, with D possibly being TRBD1 (8 bases). The CDR3 runs to 14 residues. Germline CDR1 is MNHNS and CDR2 is SASEGT. Trimming removed 5 bases at V and 4 bases at J, with 15 bases between. The CDR3, as DNA: TGTGCCAGCAGTCAAGACAGGGGAGGGTACGAGCAGTACTTC. Its protein product is CASSQDRGGYEQYF.

This clonotype was detected many times. The gene calls are TRBV19 and TRBJ2-5; 7 bases fit TRBD2. The CDR3 extends over 14 amino acids. Losses at the gene ends were 3 bases for V and 5 bases for J; bases not matched to a gene: 6. The germline gives CDR1 LNHDA, CDR2 SQIVND (reference sequence). CDR3 nucleotide sequence: TGTGCCAGTAGTATGGAGCGGGGATGGGAGACCCAGTACTTC. Its translation is CASSMERGWETQYF.

This clonotype was counted many times. The chain links TRBV6-2 or TRBV6-3 to TRBJ1-2; D unresolved. The germline V gene has CDR1 MNHEY and CDR2 SVGEGT. The CDR3 sequence is 12 residues long. V gave up 6 bases and J gave up 8 bases, with 13 bases separating them. The CDR3 DNA is TGTGCCAGCAGGGGCGATGTAGGAGGCTACACCTTC. This sequence encodes CASRGDVGGYTF.

This sequence joins TRBV4-1 and TRBJ2-7; 8 positions match TRBD1. Per the germline V gene, CDR1 is MGHRA and CDR2 is YSYEKL. The trim removed 4 bases at V and 4 bases at J, leaving 12 bases unmatched. This CDR3 spans 16 amino acids. The CDR3 reads CASSPVGAGGAYEQYF. In DNA, the CDR3 is TGCGCCAGCAGCCCGGTCGGGGCAGGGGGCGCATACGAGCAGTACTTC.

The gene calls are TRBV6-5 and TRBJ1-3; D call uncertain. Germline lookup yields CDR1 MNHEY and CDR2 SVGAGI. The CDR3 is 14 residues long. Trimming stripped 2 bases from V and 2 bases from J, with 7 bases between. The CDR3 sequence: CASSYAGTGNTIYF. In DNA form, the CDR3 reads TGTGCCAGCAGTTACGCCGGGACTGGAAACACCATATATTTT.

This clonotype was seen at least ten times. In nucleotides, the CDR3 is TGTGCTAGTGGTTCCTTTACAGGGGTTTGCGGCTACACCTTC. Protein sequence: CASGSFTGVCGYTF. The chain recombines TRBV12-5 with TRBJ1-2; 7 bases map to TRBD1. The CDR3 length is 14 residues. Losses at the gene ends were 4 bases for V and 8 bases for J; bases not matched to a gene: 10. CDR1 is LGHNT, CDR2 FRNRAP, per germline.

This clonotype occurred many times. The chain joins TRBV19 to TRBJ2-5; 9 nucleotides agree with TRBD2. V shed 5 bases and J 5 bases; nucleotides not matched to a gene: 12. This CDR3 is 16 amino acids long. Germline V gene lookup returns CDR1 LNHDA and CDR2 SQIVND (reference sequence). The CDR3: CASSDLGAGGPETQYF. CDR3 nucleotide sequence: TGTGCCAGTAGTGACCTTGGTGCGGGGGGGCCGGAGACCCAGTACTTC.

This clonotype has more than one count but fewer than ten. The rearrangement joins TRBV12-3 or TRBV12-4 to TRBJ1-5, with 9 positions matching TRBD1. The CDR3 is 15 amino acids. The trim removed 2 bases at V and 6 bases at J, leaving 5 bases unmatched. The DNA of the CDR3 is TGTGCCAGCAGTTTAACAGGGGGCTTCAGTCAGCCCCAGCATTTT. Its translation: CASSLTGGFSQPQHF.